The subject of this entry is one TCR beta chain. Its antigen is not yet known. No base quality values were provided; no much bigger clone lies one nucleotide off. Participants in the prospective study were enrolled through a virtual design, were aged about 18 to 100 years, and lived in under 25 United States geographic areas. To assign participants to cohorts, the prospective study relied on clinical history that participants themselves reported in a screening survey and a study questionnaire. In the prospective study, mobile phlebotomists collected whole blood, serum and a nasopharyngeal or oropharyngeal swab from each participant. Prospective study participants could optionally give additional blood draws and questionnaires over a roughly 2-month period. Prospective study blood samples were shipped either frozen or at room temperature before DNA extraction. TCRbeta CDR3 regions were amplified from genomic DNA using the immunoSEQ Assay, a bias-controlled multiplex PCR. As for the original processing: Within the assay, amplification of reference gene primers was used to estimate how many nucleated cells each sample contained. Sequence reads were collapsed and filtered to measure the absolute abundance of every unique TCRbeta CDR3 rearrangement. Productive Simpson clonality was computed per sample as the square root of Simpson's diversity index over productive rearrangements. TCRdb re-hosts the immuneACCESS table, in-frame sequences only. Its copies lack some clones; in the studies checked, an unresolved V gene accounts for under half of them, and the cause for the rest is not known. The DNA was the basis for D and trimming; V, J and clone size are from that table. Within this sample are fewer than 250,000 clones, with 70% to 90% of them counted one time only. Jointly, the top ten make up about 4.1% of the sample.

The sample originates from a study of blood T cell repertoires in COVID-19 (TCRdb year 2020). General notes on the study: Collaborator samples came from the United States, Italy and Spain and covered acute and convalescent phases of COVID-19. The material from the prospective study consisted of cDNA or gDNA derived from T cells, B-cell-depleted T cells, or PBMCs. Deeply sampled blood TCRbeta repertoires from subjects exposed to, actively infected with, or recovered from COVID-19 were included in the dataset. The repertoires were released in a freely available public database intended as a resource for research on the immune response to SARS-CoV-2. Samples came from the ongoing ImmuneRACE study (first 160 participants) plus 1,254 subjects from 6 global collaborators. The sample metadata nearly always contained a de-identified subject ID, COVID-19 status, age in years and sex. Where available, HLA class I and class II types were taken from metadata supplied by the sample provider and were not determined by assay-based typing. What the authors observed across the whole study: The quantity of clinical and demographic metadata differed by source and by participant and was supplied without curation.

The CDR1 and CDR2 encoded by the germline V gene (reference sequence) are LGHDT and YNNKEL. Trimming takes 1 base from V and 6 bases from J, and the germline ends sit 12 bases apart. The cysteine opens and the phenylalanine closes a CDR3 of 14 amino acids. CDR3 DNA is the only sequence kept; it has 42 bases, read in frame from the first base. The sequencing sample was made of PBMCs or T cells enriched from blood (not recorded which). The rearranged chain carries TRBV3-1 (or the pseudogene TRBV3-2) and TRBJ1-1; the D gene is perhaps TRBD1, from 5 matching bases. This receptor was identified in a woman in her thirties or forties with acute COVID-19. In nucleotides, the sequence is TGTGCCAGCAGCCAAGTATTAGGGGAGGCTGAAGCTTTCTTT. This codes for CASSQVLGEAEAFF.